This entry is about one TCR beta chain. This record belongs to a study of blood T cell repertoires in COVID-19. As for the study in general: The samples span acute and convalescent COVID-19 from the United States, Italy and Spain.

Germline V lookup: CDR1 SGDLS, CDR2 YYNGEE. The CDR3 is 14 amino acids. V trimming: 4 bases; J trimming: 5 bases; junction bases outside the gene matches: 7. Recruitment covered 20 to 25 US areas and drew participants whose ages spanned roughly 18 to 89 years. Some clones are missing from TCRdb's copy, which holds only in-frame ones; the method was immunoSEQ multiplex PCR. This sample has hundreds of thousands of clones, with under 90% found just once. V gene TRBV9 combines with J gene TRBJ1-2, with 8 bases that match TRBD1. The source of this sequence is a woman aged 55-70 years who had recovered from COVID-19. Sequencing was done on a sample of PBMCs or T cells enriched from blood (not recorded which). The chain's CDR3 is CASSPPGQVYGYTF. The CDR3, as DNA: TGTGCCAGCAGCCCTCCGGGACAGGTGTATGGCTACACCTTC.